One sample yielded the 14 T cell receptor beta chains listed below, sequenced in a study of cytomegalovirus exposure and HLA in healthy donors. PCR employed 60 Vbeta and 13 Jbeta primers. Here immunoSEQ multiplex PCR was the method, and the copy in TCRdb shows in-frame clones only, minus some. The sample comprises 80,000 to 100,000 clones, more than 60% of which are singletons, and about 7% rests with the top ten. The sequenced sample was PBMCs. The receptors were gathered from a man over 45 in good health and CMV-seropositive.

V gene TRBV7-2 combines with J gene TRBJ1-2; 8 bases fit TRBD1. V lost 5 bases, J lost 7 bases, and 6 bases stayed unmatched. The germline V gene encodes CDR1 SGHTA and CDR2 FQGNSA. The CDR3 runs 13 residues. CDR3 amino acids: CASSVGQGPGYTF. The DNA of the CDR3 is TGTGCCAGCAGCGTAGGACAGGGCCCTGGCTACACCTTC.

The chain employs TRBV4-3 and TRBJ1-5; the D is unclear. V lost 3 bases, J lost 6 bases, and 12 bases lay in between. The germline gives CDR1 LGHNA, CDR2 YSLEER. The CDR3 is 14 residues long. The CDR3 bases are TGCGCCAGCAGCCACCCCGTTCCGGGTCAGCCCCAGCATTTT. Its protein is CASSHPVPGQPQHF.

This chain connects TRBV5-1 to TRBJ2-7; 12 nucleotides line up with TRBD2. V shed 7 bases and J 4 bases; nucleotides not matched to a gene: 9. The CDR3 length is 15 residues. CDR1 is SGHRS and CDR2 is YFSETQ in the germline V gene. The CDR3 spells CASGLTSGGIYEQYF. DNA for the CDR3: TGCGCCAGCGGACTCACTAGCGGGGGGATTTACGAGCAGTACTTC.

A remark on this clone: Compared with germline, one end of the junction differs, possibly owing to a read error. The chain recombines TRBV7-2 with TRBJ1-5; the D gene is possibly TRBD1 (6 bases). The CDR3 has 15 residues. The V gene's germline CDR1 is SGHTA and CDR2 FQGNSA. CDR3 nucleotide sequence: TGTGCCAGCAGCATTTCCGGGGGGGCTGGACAGCCCCAGAATTTT. It specifies CASSISGGAGQPQNF.

The V call is TRBV28, the J call TRBJ2-7; D is possibly TRBD1 (6 bases). V lost 7 bases to trimming and J lost 0 bases, with 13 bases between them. The CDR3 covers 14 residues. Looked up from germline, CDR1 is MDHEN and CDR2 is SYDVKM. In nucleotides, the CDR3 is TGTGCCAGCATCAACGGACAGACCTCCTACGAGCAGTACTTC. This encodes CASINGQTSYEQYF.

The chain uses TRBV30 and TRBJ1-6; a weak D match, TRBD1 (5 bases). V was pared by 5 bases and J by 7 bases, with 15 bases between. The CDR3 has 14 residues. Germline CDR1 reads GTSNPN; CDR2 reads SVGIG (reference sequence). The DNA for the CDR3 is TGTGCCTGGCACTTAGGGGCAGGGAATTCACCCCTCCACTTT. Translating it yields CAWHLGAGNSPLHF.

This clone was counted a few times. The junction differs from germline at one of its ends, possibly a read error. This chain connects TRBV7-9 to TRBJ2-5, with D hard to call. The CDR3 length is 17 residues. Germline loops: CDR1 SEHNR, CDR2 FQNEAQ (reference sequence). CDR3 loop: CSSSPPIFGDTQETQYF. The CDR3 region has the DNA TGTTCCAGCAGCCCCCCGATATTCGGTGACACACAAGAGACCCAGTACTTC.

V and J are TRBV4-3 and TRBJ1-1; maybe TRBD1 (6 bases). The CDR3 is made up of 14 amino acids. Germline V gives CDR1 LGHNA, CDR2 YSLEER. The V and J ends lost 5 bases and 0 bases respectively, with 10 bases between them. CDR3 sequence reads: CASSSGVMNTEAFF. CDR3 DNA: TGCGCCAGCAGCTCAGGGGTCATGAACACTGAAGCTTTCTTT.

The V gene is TRBV18, the J gene TRBJ1-1; D is perhaps TRBD1 (5 bases). Germline CDR1 reads KGHSH; CDR2 reads LQKENI. V shed 3 bases and J shed 0 bases, with 17 bases lying between them. The CDR3 extends over 17 amino acids. CDR3 DNA: TGTGCCAGCTCACCTGGTTCAACGCAGGGAATGAACACTGAAGCTTTCTTT. This translates into CASSPGSTQGMNTEAFF.

The gene calls are TRBV19 and TRBJ2-7; D ambiguous. The CDR3 is made up of 13 amino acids. The V gene lost 1 base and the J gene lost 2 bases, with 6 bases spanning the gap. The germline gives CDR1 LNHDA, CDR2 SQIVND (reference sequence). CDR3 nucleotide sequence: TGTGCCAGTAGTATAGGTGCGGCCTACGAGCAGTACTTC. Translating gives CASSIGAAYEQYF.

J is TRBJ1-1 and V is TRBV28; D is unclear. Trimming pared 5 bases from V and 4 bases from J, leaving 17 bases between. Germline values: CDR1 MDHEN, CDR2 SYDVKM. The CDR3 sequence is 15 residues long. CDR3 in amino acids: CASSGHGVGGTEAFF. CDR3 nucleotide sequence: TGTGCCAGCAGTGGTCACGGGGTAGGAGGCACTGAAGCTTTCTTT.

The chain carries TRBV27 and TRBJ2-3; 8 positions match TRBD1. Germline lookup yields CDR1 MNHEY and CDR2 SMNVEV (reference sequence). CDR3 length equals 16 residues. V shed 5 bases, J shed 1 base, and the junction held 8 bases outside the gene matches. The CDR3 DNA sequence: TGTGCCAGCAGTACGGCAGGGGGCACCGGCACAGATACGCAGTATTTT. Translation: CASSTAGGTGTDTQYF.

The rearrangement uses TRBV7-9 and TRBJ1-2; D is unresolved. The CDR3 is 12 residues long. Germline values: CDR1 SEHNR, CDR2 FQNEAQ (reference sequence). The CDR3 loop reads CAPLGQEGGYTF. Written as DNA, the CDR3 is TGTGCTCCGCTAGGGCAGGAGGGAGGCTACACCTTC.

This chain joins TRBV9 and TRBJ2-3; 15 positions agree with TRBD2. This CDR3 comprises 16 residues. Trimming at V came to 3 bases and at J to 6 bases, leaving 5 bases not matched to a gene. Germline loops: CDR1 SGDLS, CDR2 YYNGEE. The CDR3 bases are TGTGCCAGCAGCGAGACCGGACTAGCGGGAGGGGATACGCAGTATTTT. This codes for CASSETGLAGGDTQYF.